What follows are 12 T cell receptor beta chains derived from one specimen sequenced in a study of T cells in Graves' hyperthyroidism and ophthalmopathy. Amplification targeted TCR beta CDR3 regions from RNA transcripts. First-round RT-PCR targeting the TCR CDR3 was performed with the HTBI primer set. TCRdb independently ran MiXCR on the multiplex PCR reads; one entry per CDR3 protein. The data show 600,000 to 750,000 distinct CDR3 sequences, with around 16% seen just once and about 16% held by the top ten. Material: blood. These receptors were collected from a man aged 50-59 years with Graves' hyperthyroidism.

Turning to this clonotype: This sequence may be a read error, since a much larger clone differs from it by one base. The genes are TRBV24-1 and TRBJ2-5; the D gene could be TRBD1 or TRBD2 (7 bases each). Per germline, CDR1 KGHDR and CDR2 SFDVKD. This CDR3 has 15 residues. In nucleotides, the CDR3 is TGTGCCACCCGTGGGTCAGGGGGAGGGCAAGAGGCCCAGTACTTC. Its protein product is CATRGSGGGQEAQYF.

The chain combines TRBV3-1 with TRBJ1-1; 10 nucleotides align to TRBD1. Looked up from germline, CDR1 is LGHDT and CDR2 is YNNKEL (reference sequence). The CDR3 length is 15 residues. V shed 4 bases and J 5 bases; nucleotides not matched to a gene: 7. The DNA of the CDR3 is TGTGCCAGCAGCCGCCCCGGGACAGGGGAAACTGAAGCTTTCTTT. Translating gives CASSRPGTGETEAFF.

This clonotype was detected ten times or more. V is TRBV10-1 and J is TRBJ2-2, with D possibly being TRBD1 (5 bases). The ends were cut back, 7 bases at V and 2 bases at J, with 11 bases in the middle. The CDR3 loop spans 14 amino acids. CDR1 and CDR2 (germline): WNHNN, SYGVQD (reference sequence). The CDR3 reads CASIGRVNTGELFF. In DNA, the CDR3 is TGCGCCAGCATTGGCAGGGTTAACACCGGGGAGCTGTTTTTT.

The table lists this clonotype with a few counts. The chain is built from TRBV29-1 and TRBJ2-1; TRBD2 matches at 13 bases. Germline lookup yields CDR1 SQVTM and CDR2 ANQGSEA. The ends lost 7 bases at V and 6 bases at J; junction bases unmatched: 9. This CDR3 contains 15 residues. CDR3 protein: CSGKLAGGPLNEQFF. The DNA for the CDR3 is TGCAGCGGTAAACTAGCGGGAGGGCCTCTCAATGAGCAGTTCTTC.

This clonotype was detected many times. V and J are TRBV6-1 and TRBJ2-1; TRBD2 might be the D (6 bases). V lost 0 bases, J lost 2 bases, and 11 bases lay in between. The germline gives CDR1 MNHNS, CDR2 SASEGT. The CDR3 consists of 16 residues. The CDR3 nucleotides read TGTGCCAGCAGTGAAGCCGCGGGACCAACCTACAATGAGCAGTTCTTC. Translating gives CASSEAAGPTYNEQFF.

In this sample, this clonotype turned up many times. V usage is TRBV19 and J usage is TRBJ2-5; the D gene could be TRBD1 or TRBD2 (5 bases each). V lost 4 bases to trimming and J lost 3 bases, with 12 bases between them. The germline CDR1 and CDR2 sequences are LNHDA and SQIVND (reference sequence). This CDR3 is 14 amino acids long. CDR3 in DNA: TGTGCCAGTAGTAAAGGGACGGTCAAAGAGACCCAGTACTTC. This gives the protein CASSKGTVKETQYF. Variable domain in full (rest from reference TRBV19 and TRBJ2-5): DGGITQSPKYLFRKEGQNVTLSCEQNLNHDAMYWYRQDPGQGLRLIYYSQIVNDFQKGDIAEGYSVSREKKESFPLTVTSAQKNPTAFYLCASSKGTVKETQYFGPGTRLLVL.

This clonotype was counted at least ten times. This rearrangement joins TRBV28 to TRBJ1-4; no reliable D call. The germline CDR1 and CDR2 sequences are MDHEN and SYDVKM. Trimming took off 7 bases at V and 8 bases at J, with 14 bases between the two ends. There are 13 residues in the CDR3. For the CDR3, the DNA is TGTGCCAGCACCCCCCGGGAAAGAGAAAAACTGTTTTTT. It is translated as CASTPREREKLFF.

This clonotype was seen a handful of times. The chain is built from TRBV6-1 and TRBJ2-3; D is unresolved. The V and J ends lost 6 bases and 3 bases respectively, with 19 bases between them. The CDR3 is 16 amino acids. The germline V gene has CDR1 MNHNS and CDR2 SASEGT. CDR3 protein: CASSDLRAVRTDTQYF. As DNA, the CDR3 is TGTGCCAGCAGCGACCTCCGGGCAGTTAGGACAGATACGCAGTATTTT.

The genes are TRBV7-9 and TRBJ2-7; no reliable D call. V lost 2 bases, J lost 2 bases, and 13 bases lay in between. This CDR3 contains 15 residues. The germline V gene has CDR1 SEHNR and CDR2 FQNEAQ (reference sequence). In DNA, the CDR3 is TGTGCCAGCAGCTTACAGGAGACTTATACCTACGAGCAGTACTTC. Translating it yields CASSLQETYTYEQYF. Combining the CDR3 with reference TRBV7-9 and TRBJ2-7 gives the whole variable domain DTGVSQNPRHKITKRGQNVTFRCDPISEHNRLYWYRQTLGQGPEFLTYFQNEAQLEKSRLLSDRFSAERPKGSFSTLEIQRTEQGDSAMYLCASSLQETYTYEQYFGPGTRLTVT.

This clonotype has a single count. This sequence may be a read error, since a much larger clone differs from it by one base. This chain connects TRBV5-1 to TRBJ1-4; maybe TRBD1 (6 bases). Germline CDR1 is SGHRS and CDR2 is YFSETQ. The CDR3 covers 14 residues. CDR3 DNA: TGCGCCGGCAGCGTGGACAGTACTAATGAAAAACTGTTTTTT. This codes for CAGSVDSTNEKLFF.

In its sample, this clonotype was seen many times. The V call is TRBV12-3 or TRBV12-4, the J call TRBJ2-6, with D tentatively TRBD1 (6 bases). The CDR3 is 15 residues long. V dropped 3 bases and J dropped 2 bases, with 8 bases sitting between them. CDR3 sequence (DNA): TGTGCCAGCAGTTTGAGGGGGACTGGGGCCAACGTCCTGACTTTC. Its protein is CASSLRGTGANVLTF.

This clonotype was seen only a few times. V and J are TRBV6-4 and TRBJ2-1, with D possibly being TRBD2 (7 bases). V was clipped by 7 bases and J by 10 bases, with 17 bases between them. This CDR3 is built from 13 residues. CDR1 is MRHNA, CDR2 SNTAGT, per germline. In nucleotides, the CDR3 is TGTGCCAGCATACACGGGACTACAGGGGAGCAGTTCTTC. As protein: CASIHGTTGEQFF.